These 10 T cell receptor beta chains were all obtained from the same sample, sequenced in a study of spatial heterogeneity in lung cancer (dated by TCRdb to between 2018 and 2021). Library construction relied on 5' RACE. Instrument used: NextSeq 500. In-frame beta chains were kept once TCRdb had trimmed the public reads at Q25 with fastp and called clones with MiXCR. Each record represents a unique CDR3 protein, reported with the most common genes and DNA among its rows. The sample table records about 52,000 distinct CDR3 sequences; roughly 7.4% of these occur just once. The top ten clones comprise around 33% of the sample. In light of the paper, this sample's time point label describes: blood at routine non-recurrence follow-up after resection. Without any cell sorting, TCR sequencing was performed on whole RNA extracted either from tumor and nontumor lung tissue or from cryopreserved PBMC samples.

The sample in question was PBMCs, obtained at follow-up. These receptors were collected from a female donor with early-stage non-small cell lung cancer.

This clonotype was seen a handful of times. CDR3 DNA: TGTGCCAGCAGCCCTACCTGGGGGGCCGAGATTAGTCTCGGGACCCAGTACTTC. It codes for CASSPTWGAEISLGTQYF. The V gene is TRBV7-2, the J gene TRBJ2-5; perhaps D is TRBD1 or TRBD2 (6 bases each). Germline V gives CDR1 SGHTA, CDR2 FQGNSA. The CDR3 has 18 residues. V shed 5 bases and J shed 7 bases, with 29 bases lying between them.

This clonotype showed up just a few times. The chain combines TRBV14 with TRBJ2-3; D is unclear. The V gene's germline CDR1 is SGHDN and CDR2 FVKESK. The CDR3 has 14 amino acids. The germline V and J ends were trimmed by 2 bases and 1 base, with 7 bases remaining between them. The CDR3 DNA follows: TGTGCCAGCAGCCAATGGCGCGGCACAGATACGCAGTATTTT. Protein sequence: CASSQWRGTDTQYF.

In this sample, this clonotype turned up many times. This sequence joins TRBV9 and TRBJ2-5; 12 positions match TRBD2. V lost 3 bases to trimming and J lost 2 bases; unmatched junction nucleotides: 5. The CDR3 extends over 16 amino acids. CDR1 is SGDLS and CDR2 is YYNGEE in the germline V gene. CDR3: CASSGKLAGGQETQYF. The DNA for the CDR3 is TGTGCCAGCAGCGGAAAACTAGCGGGGGGACAAGAGACCCAGTACTTC.

This clonotype was detected many times. J is TRBJ2-1 and V is TRBV30; unclear D gene. CDR3 length equals 12 residues. Trimming cost V 0 bases and J 9 bases, with 9 bases left between them. Germline assignment: CDR1 GTSNPN and CDR2 SVGIG (reference sequence). The CDR3 region is CAWSVRVIEQFF. The DNA for the CDR3 is TGTGCCTGGAGTGTACGAGTTATTGAGCAGTTCTTC.

This clonotype appeared many times. The chain is built from TRBV5-6 and TRBJ2-3, with D possibly matching TRBD1 (6 bases). This CDR3 is 15 amino acids long. Germline CDR1 and CDR2: SGHDT and YYEEEE. Trimming took off 3 bases at V and 5 bases at J, with 16 bases between the two ends. The CDR3 sequence: CASSSTSRGEDTQYF. DNA of the CDR3: TGTGCCAGCAGCTCTACCAGCAGGGGCGAAGATACGCAGTATTTT.

This rearrangement joins TRBV12-3 or TRBV12-4 to TRBJ1-1; TRBD1 aligns across 7 bases. The CDR3 has 14 amino acids. The V segment lost 3 bases and the J segment 1 base; nucleotides outside the gene matches: 2. The CDR3 protein is CASSLSGGNTEAFF. As DNA, the CDR3 is TGTGCCAGCAGTTTGTCAGGGGGGAACACTGAAGCTTTCTTT.

This clonotype was recorded a few times. J is TRBJ1-5 and V is TRBV29-1; perhaps TRBD1 as D (6 bases). Trimming stripped 1 base from V and 9 bases from J, with 13 bases between. CDR3 size: 13 residues. In germline, CDR1 is SQVTM, CDR2 ANQGSEA. This chain's CDR3 is CSVEVEGGRPQHF. As DNA, the CDR3 is TGCAGCGTTGAAGTCGAAGGGGGACGGCCCCAGCATTTT.

The CDR3 is CASSPGQGRTDTQYF. The CDR3 DNA sequence: TGTGCCAGCAGCCCAGGACAGGGGCGCACAGATACGCAGTATTTT. The rearrangement uses TRBV5-6 and TRBJ2-3, with TRBD1 matching over 9 bases. This CDR3 contains 15 residues. CDR1 and CDR2 from the germline V gene are SGHDT and YYEEEE. The J segment lost 1 base and the V segment lost 4 bases, leaving 4 bases of the junction unmatched.

The V gene is TRBV20-1, the J gene TRBJ2-6; 11 bases agree with TRBD1. The trim removed 8 bases at V and 0 bases at J, leaving 3 bases unmatched. CDR3 length equals 15 residues. Per germline, CDR1 DFQATT and CDR2 SNEGSKA (reference sequence). CDR3 sequence: CSTDRGPSGANVLTF. DNA of the CDR3: TGCAGTACGGACAGGGGGCCCTCTGGGGCCAACGTCCTGACTTTC.

At least ten counts were recorded for this clonotype. DNA of the CDR3: TGCAGTCTTCTGGTTAGCGGGGGGCGTGAGACCCAGTACTTC. Translating gives CSLLVSGGRETQYF. V usage is TRBV20-1 and J usage is TRBJ2-5; 10 bases match TRBD2. CDR3 length: 14 amino acids. Germline loops: CDR1 DFQATT, CDR2 SNEGSKA (reference sequence). Germline trimming cut 8 bases from V and 5 bases from J; bases unmatched to any gene: 11.